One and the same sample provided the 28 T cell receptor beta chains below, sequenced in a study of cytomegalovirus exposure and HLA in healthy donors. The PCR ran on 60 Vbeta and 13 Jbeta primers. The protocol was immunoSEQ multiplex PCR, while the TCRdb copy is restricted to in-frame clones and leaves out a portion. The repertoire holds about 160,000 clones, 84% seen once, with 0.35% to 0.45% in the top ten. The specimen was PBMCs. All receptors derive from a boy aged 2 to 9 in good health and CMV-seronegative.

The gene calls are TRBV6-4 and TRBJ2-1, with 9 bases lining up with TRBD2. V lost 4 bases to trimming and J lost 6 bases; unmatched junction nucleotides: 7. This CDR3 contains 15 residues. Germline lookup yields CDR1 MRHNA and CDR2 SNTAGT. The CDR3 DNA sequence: TGTGCCAGCAGTGCTGCCAGCGGGAGGCCCAATGAGCAGTTCTTC. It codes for CASSAASGRPNEQFF.

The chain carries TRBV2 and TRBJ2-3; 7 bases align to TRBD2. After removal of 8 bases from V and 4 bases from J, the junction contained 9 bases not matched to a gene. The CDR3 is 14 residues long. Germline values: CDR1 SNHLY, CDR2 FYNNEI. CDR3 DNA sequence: TGTGCCAGCTTACGGGCGGGAGTGTCAGATACGCAGTATTTT. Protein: CASLRAGVSDTQYF. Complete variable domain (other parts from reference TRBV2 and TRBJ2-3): EPEVTQTPSHQVTQMGQEVILRCVPISNHLYFYWYRQILGQKVEFLVSFYNNEISEKSEIFDDQFSVERPDGSNFTLKIRSTKLEDSAMYFCASLRAGVSDTQYFGPGTRLTVL.

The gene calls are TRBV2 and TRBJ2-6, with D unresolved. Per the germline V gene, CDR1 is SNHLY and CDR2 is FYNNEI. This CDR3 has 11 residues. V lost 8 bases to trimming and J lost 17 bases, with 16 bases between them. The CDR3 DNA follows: TGTGCCAGCTGGGCAGCCCCCCTATTGACTTTC. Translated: CASWAAPLLTF.

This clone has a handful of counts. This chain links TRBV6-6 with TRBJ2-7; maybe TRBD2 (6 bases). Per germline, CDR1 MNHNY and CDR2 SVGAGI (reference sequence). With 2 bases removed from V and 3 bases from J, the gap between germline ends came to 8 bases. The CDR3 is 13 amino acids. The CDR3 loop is CASSYTGDYEQYF. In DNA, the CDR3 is TGTGCCAGCAGTTACACGGGGGACTACGAGCAGTACTTC.

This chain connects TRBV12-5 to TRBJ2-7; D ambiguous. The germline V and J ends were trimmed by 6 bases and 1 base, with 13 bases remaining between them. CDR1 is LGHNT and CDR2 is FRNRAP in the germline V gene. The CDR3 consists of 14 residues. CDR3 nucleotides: TGTGCTAGTGGCCCTCCTAGTAGGTCCTACGAGCAGTACTTC. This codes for CASGPPSRSYEQYF.

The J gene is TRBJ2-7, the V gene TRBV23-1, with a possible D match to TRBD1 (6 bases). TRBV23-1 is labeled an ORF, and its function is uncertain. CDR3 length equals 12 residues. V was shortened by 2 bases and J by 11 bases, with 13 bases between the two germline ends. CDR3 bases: TGCGCCAGCAGTCAAGCGACAGGTTGGGAGTACTTC. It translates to CASSQATGWEYF.

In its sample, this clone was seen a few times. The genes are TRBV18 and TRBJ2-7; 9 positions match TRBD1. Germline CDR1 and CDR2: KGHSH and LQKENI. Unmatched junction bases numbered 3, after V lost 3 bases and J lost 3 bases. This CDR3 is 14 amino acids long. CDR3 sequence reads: CASSPQGQGYEQYF. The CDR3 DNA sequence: TGTGCCAGCTCACCTCAGGGACAGGGCTACGAGCAGTACTTC.

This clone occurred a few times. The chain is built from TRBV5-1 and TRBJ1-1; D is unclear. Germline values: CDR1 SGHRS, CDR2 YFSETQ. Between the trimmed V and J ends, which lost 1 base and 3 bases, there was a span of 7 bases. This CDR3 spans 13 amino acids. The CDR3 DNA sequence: TGCGCCAGCAGCTTGACTAGCTACACTGAAGCTTTCTTT. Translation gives CASSLTSYTEAFF.

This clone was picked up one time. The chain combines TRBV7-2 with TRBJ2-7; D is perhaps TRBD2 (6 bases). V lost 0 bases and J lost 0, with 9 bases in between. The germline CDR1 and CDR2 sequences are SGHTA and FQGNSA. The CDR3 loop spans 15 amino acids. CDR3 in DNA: TGTGCCAGCAGCTTAGCGGGAGGAGACTCCTACGAGCAGTACTTC. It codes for CASSLAGGDSYEQYF.

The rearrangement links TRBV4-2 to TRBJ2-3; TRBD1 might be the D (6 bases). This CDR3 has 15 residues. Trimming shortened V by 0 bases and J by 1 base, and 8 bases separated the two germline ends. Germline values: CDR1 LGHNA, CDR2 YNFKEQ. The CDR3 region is CASSQEDSRTDTQYF. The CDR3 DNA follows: TGTGCCAGCAGCCAAGAGGACAGCCGCACAGATACGCAGTATTTT.

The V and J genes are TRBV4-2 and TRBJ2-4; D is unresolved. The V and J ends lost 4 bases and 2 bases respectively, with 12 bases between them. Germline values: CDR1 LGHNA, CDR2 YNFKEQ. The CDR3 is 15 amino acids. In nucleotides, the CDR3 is TGTGCCAGCAGCCCGGTAGATAGCTCCAAAAACATTCAGTACTTC. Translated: CASSPVDSSKNIQYF.

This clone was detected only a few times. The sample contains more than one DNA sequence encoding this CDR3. The CDR3 loop is CASSRTGNQPQHF. DNA of the CDR3: TGTGCCAGCAGTCGAACAGGGAATCAGCCCCAGCATTTT. V gene TRBV6-5 combines with J gene TRBJ1-5; the D gene is possibly TRBD1 (6 bases). Germline assignment: CDR1 MNHEY and CDR2 SVGAGI. V lost 5 bases to trimming and J lost 4 bases, with 9 bases between them. The CDR3 has 13 amino acids.

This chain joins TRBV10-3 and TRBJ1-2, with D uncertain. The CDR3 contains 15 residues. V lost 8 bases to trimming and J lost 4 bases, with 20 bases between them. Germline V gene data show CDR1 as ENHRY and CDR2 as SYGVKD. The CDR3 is CAIRVLRGSLYGYTF. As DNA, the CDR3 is TGTGCCATCCGAGTCCTACGCGGGTCCCTCTATGGCTACACCTTC.

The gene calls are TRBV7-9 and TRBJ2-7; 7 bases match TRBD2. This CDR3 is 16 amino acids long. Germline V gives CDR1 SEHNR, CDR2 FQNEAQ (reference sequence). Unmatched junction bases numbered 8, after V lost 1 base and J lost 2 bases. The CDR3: CASSLVTGGSPYEQYF. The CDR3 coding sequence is TGTGCCAGCAGCTTAGTTACGGGAGGCTCCCCCTACGAGCAGTACTTC.

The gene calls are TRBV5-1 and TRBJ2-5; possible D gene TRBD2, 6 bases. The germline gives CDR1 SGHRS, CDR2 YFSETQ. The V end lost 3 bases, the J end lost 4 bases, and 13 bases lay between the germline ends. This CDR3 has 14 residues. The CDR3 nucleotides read TGCGCCAGCAGCTGGGACTCCGTTCGAGAGACCCAGTACTTC. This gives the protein CASSWDSVRETQYF.

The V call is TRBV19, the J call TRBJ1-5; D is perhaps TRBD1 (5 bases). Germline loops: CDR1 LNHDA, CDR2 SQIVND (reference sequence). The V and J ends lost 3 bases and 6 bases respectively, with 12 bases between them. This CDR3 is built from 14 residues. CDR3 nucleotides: TGTGCCAGTAGTATTGGGCAGGGAGGTCAGCCCCAGCATTTT. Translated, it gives CASSIGQGGQPQHF.

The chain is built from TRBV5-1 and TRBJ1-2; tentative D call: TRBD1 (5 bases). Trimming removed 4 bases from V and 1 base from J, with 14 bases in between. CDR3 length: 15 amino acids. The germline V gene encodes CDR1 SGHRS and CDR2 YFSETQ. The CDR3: CASSGKGLYNYGYTF. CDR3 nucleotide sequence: TGCGCCAGCAGCGGGAAGGGGCTTTATAACTATGGCTACACCTTC.

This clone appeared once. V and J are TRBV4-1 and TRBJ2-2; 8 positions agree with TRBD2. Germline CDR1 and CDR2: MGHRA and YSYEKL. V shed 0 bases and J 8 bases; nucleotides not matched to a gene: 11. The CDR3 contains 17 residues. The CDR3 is CASSQDHQGLGTGELFF. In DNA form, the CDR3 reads TGCGCCAGCAGCCAAGATCATCAGGGACTAGGGACAGGGGAGCTGTTTTTT.

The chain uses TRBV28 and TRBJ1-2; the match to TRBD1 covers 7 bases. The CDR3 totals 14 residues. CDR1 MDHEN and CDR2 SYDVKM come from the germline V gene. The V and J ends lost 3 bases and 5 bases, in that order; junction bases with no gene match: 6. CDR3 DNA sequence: TGTGCCAGCAGTTTGGCGGACAGGTCTTATGGCTACACCTTC. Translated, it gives CASSLADRSYGYTF.

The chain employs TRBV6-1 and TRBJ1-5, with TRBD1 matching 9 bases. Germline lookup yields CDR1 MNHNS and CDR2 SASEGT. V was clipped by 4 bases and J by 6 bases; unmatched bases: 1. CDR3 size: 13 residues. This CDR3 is CASSVDRGQPQHF. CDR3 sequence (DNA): TGTGCCAGCAGTGTGGACAGGGGTCAGCCCCAGCATTTT.

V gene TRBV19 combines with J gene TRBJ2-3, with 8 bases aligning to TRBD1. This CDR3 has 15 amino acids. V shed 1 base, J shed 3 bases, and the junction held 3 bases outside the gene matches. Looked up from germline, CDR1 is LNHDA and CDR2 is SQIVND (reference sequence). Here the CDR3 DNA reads TGTGCCAGTAGTATAGGGACAGGGCGTACAGATACGCAGTATTTT. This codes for CASSIGTGRTDTQYF.

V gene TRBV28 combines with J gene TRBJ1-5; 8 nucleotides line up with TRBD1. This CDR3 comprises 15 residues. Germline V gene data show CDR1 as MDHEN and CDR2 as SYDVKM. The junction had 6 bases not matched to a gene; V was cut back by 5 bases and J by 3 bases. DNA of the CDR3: TGTGCCAGCAGTCTCCCACAGGGGGTCAATCAGCCCCAGCATTTT. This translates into CASSLPQGVNQPQHF.

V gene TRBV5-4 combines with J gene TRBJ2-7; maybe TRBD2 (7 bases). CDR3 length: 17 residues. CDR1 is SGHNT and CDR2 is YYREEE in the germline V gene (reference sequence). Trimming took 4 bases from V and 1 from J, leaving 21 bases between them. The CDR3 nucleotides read TGTGCCAGCAGCAAAGCGAGGGGGGGATTTGGGTCCTACGAGCAGTACTTC. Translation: CASSKARGGFGSYEQYF.

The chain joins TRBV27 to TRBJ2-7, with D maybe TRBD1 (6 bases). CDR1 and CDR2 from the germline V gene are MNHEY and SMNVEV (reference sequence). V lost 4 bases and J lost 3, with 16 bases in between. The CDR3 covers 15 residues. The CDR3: CASSSFRGYSYEQYF. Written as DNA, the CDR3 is TGTGCCAGCAGTTCATTCAGGGGTTACAGCTACGAGCAGTACTTC.

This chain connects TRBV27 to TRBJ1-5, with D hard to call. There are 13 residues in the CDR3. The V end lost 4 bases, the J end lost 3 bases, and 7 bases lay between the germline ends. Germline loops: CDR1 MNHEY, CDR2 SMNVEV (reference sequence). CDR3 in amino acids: CASSSIINQPQHF. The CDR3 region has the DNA TGTGCCAGCAGTTCTATTATCAATCAGCCCCAGCATTTT.

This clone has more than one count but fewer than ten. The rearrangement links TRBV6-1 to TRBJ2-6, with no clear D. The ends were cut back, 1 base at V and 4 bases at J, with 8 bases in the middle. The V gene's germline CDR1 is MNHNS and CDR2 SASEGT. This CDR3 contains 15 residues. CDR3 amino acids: CASSEGALGANVLTF. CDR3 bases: TGTGCCAGCAGTGAAGGGGCGTTGGGGGCCAACGTCCTGACTTTC.

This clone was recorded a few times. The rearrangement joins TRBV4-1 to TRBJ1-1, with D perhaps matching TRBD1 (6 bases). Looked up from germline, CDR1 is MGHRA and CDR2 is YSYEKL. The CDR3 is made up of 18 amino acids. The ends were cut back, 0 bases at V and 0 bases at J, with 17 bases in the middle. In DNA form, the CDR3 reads TGCGCCAGCAGCCAAGAATCCCCGACAGGAGGATTGAACACTGAAGCTTTCTTT. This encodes CASSQESPTGGLNTEAFF.

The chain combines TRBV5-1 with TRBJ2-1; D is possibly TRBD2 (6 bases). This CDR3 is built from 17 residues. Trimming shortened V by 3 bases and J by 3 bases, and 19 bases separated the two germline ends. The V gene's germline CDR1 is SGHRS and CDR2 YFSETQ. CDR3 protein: CASSSLVGRDFYNEQFF. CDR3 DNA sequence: TGCGCCAGCAGCTCGTTGGTGGGACGGGACTTCTACAATGAGCAGTTCTTC.